The T cell receptor beta chain described here comes from a study of read filtering for tumor transcriptome and immune sequencing. Turning to the study itself: R-ISS stage counts were eight or nine for I, about 16 for II, 7 for III. TCR-mapped reads were about 4.05 to 10.27 million with IR-seq versus roughly 85 to 1,300 with RNA-seq.

The CDR3 totals 16 residues. V lost 7 bases and J lost 4, with 24 bases in between. The germline gives CDR1 SQVTM, CDR2 ANQGSEA. Overall study results and limits: RNA-seq captured clonotypes less deeply and reliably than IR-seq.

Sampling of bone marrow took place during active disease in every patient. From around 0.4 ug of RNA, a library with molecular barcoded alpha/delta and beta/gamma adaptors was made. TCRdb passed the reads through MiXCR, listing each CDR3 protein once. Of 85,000 to 100,000 distinct CDR3 sequences in the sample, about 22% were seen once. This clonotype was counted ten times or more. Its antigen is not identified. The V and J genes are TRBV29-1 and TRBJ2-3; D gene ambiguous. Source material: a population of CD138-negative cells sorted from bone marrow. The receptor's source is a donor at least 40 years old with multiple myeloma. The CDR3 is CSALSPPLEEADTQYF. Here the CDR3 DNA reads TGCAGCGCACTTAGCCCGCCCTTAGAGGAAGCAGATACGCAGTATTTT.